The 17 T cell receptor beta chains listed next were all sequenced from one sample in a study of vaccination effects on CD4 cells after COVID-19. What these receptors recognize is not known. TCRdb's copy holds only in-frame clones and misses some; the assay was immunoSEQ multiplex PCR. The sample records approximately 47,000 clones, about 76% being singletons. Subsequent to a culture period of under twelve days, CD4+ T cells were isolated. The source was CD4+ T cells from PBMCs cultured without peptide, collected before COVID-19 vaccination. These receptors were taken from a human donor who had a prior SARS-CoV-2 infection.

The chain links TRBV27 to TRBJ2-5, with TRBD2 as a possible D gene (6 bases). Trimming took 5 bases from V and 0 from J, leaving 22 bases between them. Germline V gene lookup returns CDR1 MNHEY and CDR2 SMNVEV (reference sequence). The CDR3 extends over 18 amino acids. The CDR3 DNA sequence: TGTGCCAGCAGTCCAAGAGGGACGAGCGGGTCGTACCAAGAGACCCAGTACTTC. Amino acid sequence: CASSPRGTSGSYQETQYF.

This chain uses TRBV5-4 with TRBJ2-7, with unresolved D. The CDR3 totals 12 residues. The germline gives CDR1 SGHNT, CDR2 YYREEE (reference sequence). The ends were cut back, 5 bases at V and 0 bases at J, with 6 bases in the middle. CDR3 loop: CASSSSSYEQYF. The CDR3, as DNA: TGTGCCAGCAGTTCGAGCTCCTACGAGCAGTACTTC.

The genes are TRBV9 and TRBJ2-1; D possibly corresponds to TRBD1 (5 bases). The V and J ends lost 4 bases and 8 bases respectively, with 19 bases between them. The CDR3 sequence is 15 residues long. Germline lookup yields CDR1 SGDLS and CDR2 YYNGEE. The CDR3 sequence is CASSQGVSSFDEQFF. The CDR3 DNA reads as TGTGCCAGCAGCCAAGGGGTGAGTTCTTTCGATGAGCAGTTCTTC.

This clone turned up a few times. The chain combines TRBV5-4 with TRBJ1-6; 8 nucleotides agree with TRBD1. Per germline, CDR1 SGHNT and CDR2 YYREEE (reference sequence). V lost 4 bases to trimming and J lost 7 bases; unmatched junction nucleotides: 10. This CDR3 comprises 16 residues. CDR3 protein: CASSPGTGRKNSPLHF. Written as DNA, the CDR3 is TGTGCCAGCAGCCCAGGGACAGGTCGTAAGAATTCACCCCTCCACTTT.

The genes are TRBV7-9 and TRBJ2-7, with 7 bases lining up with TRBD2. CDR3 size: 16 residues. Germline CDR1 reads SEHNR; CDR2 reads FQNEAQ (reference sequence). V was pared by 2 bases and J by 3 bases, with 10 bases of the junction left unmatched. CDR3: CASSLRSGTINYEQYF. Written as DNA, the CDR3 is TGTGCCAGCAGCTTACGTTCCGGGACTATAAACTACGAGCAGTACTTC.

V usage is TRBV6-5 and J usage is TRBJ2-5, with 7 positions matching TRBD1. After removal of 2 bases from V and 5 bases from J, the junction contained 5 bases not matched to a gene. Germline V gives CDR1 MNHEY, CDR2 SVGAGI. The CDR3 length is 14 residues. In DNA, the CDR3 is TGTGCCAGCAGTTACGACAGGGCGTGGGAGACCCAGTACTTC. Protein product: CASSYDRAWETQYF.

This rearrangement joins TRBV5-1 to TRBJ2-1; the D gene could be TRBD1 or TRBD2 (5 bases each). Germline lookup yields CDR1 SGHRS and CDR2 YFSETQ. V lost 4 bases and J lost 6, with 17 bases in between. The CDR3 spans 15 residues. In DNA form, the CDR3 reads TGCGCCAGCAGCCCTGACGGGGCCGCGGCCAATGAGCAGTTCTTC. It is translated as CASSPDGAAANEQFF.

This clone was recorded only once. This chain connects TRBV12-5 to TRBJ1-2, with TRBD1 matching over 12 bases. Germline V gives CDR1 LGHNT, CDR2 FRNRAP. Losses at the gene ends were 2 bases for V and 7 bases for J; bases not matched to a gene: 8. CDR3 size: 16 residues. The CDR3 coding sequence is TGTGCTAGTGGTTTGTACTTGGGACAGGGGGCAGGTGGCTACACCTTC. Encoded protein: CASGLYLGQGAGGYTF.

The chain employs TRBV5-4 and TRBJ2-7; D is undetermined. CDR3 size: 14 residues. Germline V lookup: CDR1 SGHNT, CDR2 YYREEE (reference sequence). V was clipped by 0 bases and J by 2 bases, with 9 bases between them. DNA for the CDR3: TGTGCCAGCAGCTTGGGGGATGGAGCCTACGAGCAGTACTTC. Amino acid sequence: CASSLGDGAYEQYF.

The rearrangement joins TRBV6-5 to TRBJ2-2; 7 nucleotides line up with TRBD1. Germline V CDR1 and CDR2: MNHEY, SVGAGI. CDR3 length equals 12 residues. V was clipped by 6 bases and J by 7 bases; unmatched bases: 2. CDR3 in DNA: TGTGCCAGCAGCAGACAGGGCGGGGAGCTGTTTTTT. Translating it yields CASSRQGGELFF.

The genes are TRBV6-5 and TRBJ2-3; maybe TRBD2 (5 bases). Germline values: CDR1 MNHEY, CDR2 SVGAGI. CDR3 size: 13 residues. V gave up 9 bases and J gave up 3 bases, with 13 bases separating them. The DNA of the CDR3 is TGTGCCAGTAGGACTTCCTTGACAGATACGCAGTATTTT. Translating gives CASRTSLTDTQYF.

The chain employs TRBV6-5 and TRBJ2-6; D is unclear. Germline assignment: CDR1 MNHEY and CDR2 SVGAGI. The CDR3 is made up of 13 amino acids. The ends were cut back, 7 bases at V and 3 bases at J, with 7 bases in the middle. In DNA, the CDR3 is TGTGCCAGCACCTCCGGTGGGGCCAACGTCCTGACTTTC. Translating gives CASTSGGANVLTF.

Comment on this clone: Relative to the germline gene, one junction end is altered; a read error may explain this. The chain combines TRBV27 with TRBJ1-1; D remains ambiguous. The germline CDR1 and CDR2 sequences are MNHEY and SMNVEV (reference sequence). The CDR3 spans 16 residues. The chain's CDR3 is CTSVKGIGLMNTEAFF. The DNA of the CDR3 is TGTACCAGCGTTAAAGGGATCGGCTTAATGAACACTGAAGCTTTCTTT.

This clone was counted only a few times. J is TRBJ1-1 and V is TRBV4-2, with no clear D. V was shortened by 0 bases and J by 1 base, with 6 bases between the two germline ends. The CDR3 has 14 amino acids. From germline, CDR1 is LGHNA and CDR2 YNFKEQ. CDR3 in amino acids: CASSQDPENTEAFF. The CDR3 DNA reads TGTGCCAGCAGCCAAGATCCGGAGAACACTGAAGCTTTCTTT.

V usage is TRBV4-3 and J usage is TRBJ2-2; 10 nucleotides line up with TRBD2. This CDR3 has 19 residues. V dropped 0 bases and J dropped 2; count of bases not matched to a gene: 9. In germline, CDR1 is LGHNA, CDR2 YSLEER. The CDR3: CASSQEILVAGGNTGELFF. The CDR3 nucleotides are TGCGCCAGCAGCCAAGAGATTTTAGTAGCGGGAGGCAACACCGGGGAGCTGTTTTTT.

The gene calls are TRBV7-3 and TRBJ1-3; TRBD1 is a possible D gene (6 bases). The CDR3 loop spans 15 amino acids. CDR1 SGHTA and CDR2 FQGTGA come from the germline V gene. Between the trimmed V and J ends, which lost 2 bases and 3 bases, there was a span of 11 bases. CDR3 sequence (DNA): TGTGCCAGCAGCTTATTTGGGGGGCTTGGAAACACCATATATTTT. Its protein product is CASSLFGGLGNTIYF. The full variable domain, its missing parts supplied by reference TRBV7-3 and TRBJ1-3, is GAGVSQTPSNKVTEKGKYVELRCDPISGHTALYWYRQSLGQGPEFLIYFQGTGAADDSGLPNDRFFAVRPEGSVSTLKIQRTERGDSAVYLCASSLFGGLGNTIYFGEGSWLTVV.

This chain joins TRBV5-1 and TRBJ2-1; TRBD2 agrees at 8 bases. The J segment lost 7 bases and the V segment lost 0 bases, leaving 9 bases of the junction unmatched. In germline, CDR1 is SGHRS, CDR2 YFSETQ. CDR3 length: 16 amino acids. The CDR3 sequence is CASSLALAGGENEQFF. In nucleotides, the CDR3 is TGCGCCAGCAGCTTGGCGTTGGCGGGAGGTGAAAATGAGCAGTTCTTC.